This T cell receptor beta chain was recorded in a study of vaccination effects on CD4 cells after COVID-19 (dated by TCRdb to between 2021 and 2023). In terms of the full investigation: In the ViraFEST assay, PBMC were stimulated with viral peptide pools, and antigen-specific CD4+ T cell clonotypes were then identified by expansion using TCR sequencing. In both COVID-19 convalescent patients and infection-naive vaccine recipients, the study compared SARS-CoV-2 spike-specific CD4+ TCR repertoires from before mRNA vaccination with those from after it. In the study, cultures from other donors were sequenced using the Oncomine TCR Beta short-read assay on an Illumina iSeq 100. Fewer than 2.5 million PBMC per well were cultured in IMDM with about 5% human AB serum, 8.5 to 10 IU/ml IL-2 and gentamicin, plus 10 ug/ml peptides. A total of some eleven COVID-19 convalescent patients and a handful of SARS-CoV-2-naive healthy vaccine recipients were included in the full study. Post-vaccine samples across the study were collected a median of 72 days after the second dose, with a range of 14 to 241.

The CDR3 holds 15 amino acids from the cysteine to the phenylalanine. Just the 45-base CDR3 DNA is kept, in frame starting at base 1. V loses 0 bases at its end and J loses 1 base; junction bases beyond the gene matches: 0. CDR1 and CDR2 are read off the germline V gene (reference sequence) as MNHEY and SMNVEV. The library was generated by the immunoSEQ multiplex PCR assay. DNA from the cultured, isolated CD4+ T cells was subjected to TCR beta CDR3 sequencing. For the original study's pipeline: Non-productive TCR sequences were removed, reads were trimmed to the CDR3 region, and CDR3s of at least 7 amino acids were retained. Antigen-specific clonotypes were identified using the MANAFEST web app by comparison of expansion in peptide wells against reference cultures. To be called positive, a clone needed expansion at FDR<0.05 compared with the reference and with all other wells, an odds ratio greater than 5, and a frequency greater than 0.1% in two replicate wells. Cross-reactive clonotypes were defined as significantly expanded in SARS-CoV-2 spike wells and in at least one common cold coronavirus spike condition. Using the stringdist R package, CDR3 similarity was measured by Levenshtein distance, and unrooted trees were constructed with ape in R 3.6.1. Drawn from immuneACCESS, this table holds only the in-frame rearrangements with V and J called that TCRdb kept. Clones are partly lost; checked studies trace under half to an unresolved V gene and leave the rest unexplained. That table supplies the V and J calls and clone size; D and trimming were determined from the DNA. For this sample the table gives about 45,000 clones, of which over 60% were detected only once. The ten largest clones capture 8.5% to 10% of the sample.

The investigation overall reported the following: Among healthy vaccine recipients, nearly all vaccine-induced clones were SARS-CoV-2 mono-reactive, and only 1 of 255 was cross-reactive with common cold coronaviruses. The study was limited by a small number of convalescent patients and lacked early post-infection timepoints. At late post-vaccination timepoints, both infection-induced and vaccine-induced clones showed marked clonal contraction, consistent with waning T cell responses.

As for this clone: Its antigen remains unidentified. Nothing much larger sits one base from this clone, and base qualities are not available.

After around eleven days of culture, CD4+ T cells were isolated with the EasySep CD4+ T cell isolation kit. Each participant received two doses of an mRNA SARS-CoV-2 vaccine, either BNT162b2 or mRNA-1273. Healthy vaccine recipients had no prior SARS-CoV-2 infection, confirmed by negative nucleocapsid antibodies before and after vaccination. On days 3 and 7, half of the culture medium was replaced with fresh IL-2-containing medium. Unless otherwise noted, each peptide stimulation condition was cultured in triplicate wells. Using Ficoll-Paque Plus gradient centrifugation, PBMC were separated from whole blood and then either used fresh or cryopreserved at -140C. Genomic DNA was extracted from cultured CD4+ T cells with the QIAamp micro DNA kit.

The chain is assembled from TRBV27 and TRBJ2-3, and TRBD2 matches 8 of the central bases. This clonotype originated in a human donor who received a COVID-19 vaccine. The source was CD4+ T cells from PBMCs cultured without peptide, collected after COVID-19 vaccination. The nucleotide sequence is TGTGCCAGCAGTTTATCGCGGGGGGGCACAGATACGCAGTATTTT. Its product reads: CASSLSRGGTDTQYF.